Sequencing of this T cell receptor (beta chain) was carried out in a study of graft-versus-host responses after intestinal transplantation. About the research overall: All recipients were given anti-thymocyte globulin induction, and tacrolimus and steroids were then administered for around three years.

This CDR3 is built from 15 residues. With V trimmed by 4 bases and J by 1 base, 6 bases remained unmatched. Germline V CDR1 and CDR2: MGHRA, YSYEKL. Study outcomes and limitations: GvH clonotypes were identified within recipient marrow, with a subset emerging first in ileum or blood.

Repertoires were generated with immunoSEQ multiplex PCR, while TCRdb's copy carries only in-frame clones and drops some. The sample holds nearly 110,000 clones; approximately 86% are singletons and the top ten take around 0.73%. As regards this clone: Antigen unknown.

V gene TRBV4-1 combines with J gene TRBJ1-1, with 7 bases fitting TRBD1. The clonotype originates from a human donor who was the organ donor for an intestinal transplant. Sequenced here: unstimulated CD4+ T cells sorted from spleen or lymph node cells, sampled before transplant. The DNA for the CDR3 is TGCGCCAGCAGCCCAATGGACAGGCCGAACACTGAAGCTTTCTTT. This translates into CASSPMDRPNTEAFF.